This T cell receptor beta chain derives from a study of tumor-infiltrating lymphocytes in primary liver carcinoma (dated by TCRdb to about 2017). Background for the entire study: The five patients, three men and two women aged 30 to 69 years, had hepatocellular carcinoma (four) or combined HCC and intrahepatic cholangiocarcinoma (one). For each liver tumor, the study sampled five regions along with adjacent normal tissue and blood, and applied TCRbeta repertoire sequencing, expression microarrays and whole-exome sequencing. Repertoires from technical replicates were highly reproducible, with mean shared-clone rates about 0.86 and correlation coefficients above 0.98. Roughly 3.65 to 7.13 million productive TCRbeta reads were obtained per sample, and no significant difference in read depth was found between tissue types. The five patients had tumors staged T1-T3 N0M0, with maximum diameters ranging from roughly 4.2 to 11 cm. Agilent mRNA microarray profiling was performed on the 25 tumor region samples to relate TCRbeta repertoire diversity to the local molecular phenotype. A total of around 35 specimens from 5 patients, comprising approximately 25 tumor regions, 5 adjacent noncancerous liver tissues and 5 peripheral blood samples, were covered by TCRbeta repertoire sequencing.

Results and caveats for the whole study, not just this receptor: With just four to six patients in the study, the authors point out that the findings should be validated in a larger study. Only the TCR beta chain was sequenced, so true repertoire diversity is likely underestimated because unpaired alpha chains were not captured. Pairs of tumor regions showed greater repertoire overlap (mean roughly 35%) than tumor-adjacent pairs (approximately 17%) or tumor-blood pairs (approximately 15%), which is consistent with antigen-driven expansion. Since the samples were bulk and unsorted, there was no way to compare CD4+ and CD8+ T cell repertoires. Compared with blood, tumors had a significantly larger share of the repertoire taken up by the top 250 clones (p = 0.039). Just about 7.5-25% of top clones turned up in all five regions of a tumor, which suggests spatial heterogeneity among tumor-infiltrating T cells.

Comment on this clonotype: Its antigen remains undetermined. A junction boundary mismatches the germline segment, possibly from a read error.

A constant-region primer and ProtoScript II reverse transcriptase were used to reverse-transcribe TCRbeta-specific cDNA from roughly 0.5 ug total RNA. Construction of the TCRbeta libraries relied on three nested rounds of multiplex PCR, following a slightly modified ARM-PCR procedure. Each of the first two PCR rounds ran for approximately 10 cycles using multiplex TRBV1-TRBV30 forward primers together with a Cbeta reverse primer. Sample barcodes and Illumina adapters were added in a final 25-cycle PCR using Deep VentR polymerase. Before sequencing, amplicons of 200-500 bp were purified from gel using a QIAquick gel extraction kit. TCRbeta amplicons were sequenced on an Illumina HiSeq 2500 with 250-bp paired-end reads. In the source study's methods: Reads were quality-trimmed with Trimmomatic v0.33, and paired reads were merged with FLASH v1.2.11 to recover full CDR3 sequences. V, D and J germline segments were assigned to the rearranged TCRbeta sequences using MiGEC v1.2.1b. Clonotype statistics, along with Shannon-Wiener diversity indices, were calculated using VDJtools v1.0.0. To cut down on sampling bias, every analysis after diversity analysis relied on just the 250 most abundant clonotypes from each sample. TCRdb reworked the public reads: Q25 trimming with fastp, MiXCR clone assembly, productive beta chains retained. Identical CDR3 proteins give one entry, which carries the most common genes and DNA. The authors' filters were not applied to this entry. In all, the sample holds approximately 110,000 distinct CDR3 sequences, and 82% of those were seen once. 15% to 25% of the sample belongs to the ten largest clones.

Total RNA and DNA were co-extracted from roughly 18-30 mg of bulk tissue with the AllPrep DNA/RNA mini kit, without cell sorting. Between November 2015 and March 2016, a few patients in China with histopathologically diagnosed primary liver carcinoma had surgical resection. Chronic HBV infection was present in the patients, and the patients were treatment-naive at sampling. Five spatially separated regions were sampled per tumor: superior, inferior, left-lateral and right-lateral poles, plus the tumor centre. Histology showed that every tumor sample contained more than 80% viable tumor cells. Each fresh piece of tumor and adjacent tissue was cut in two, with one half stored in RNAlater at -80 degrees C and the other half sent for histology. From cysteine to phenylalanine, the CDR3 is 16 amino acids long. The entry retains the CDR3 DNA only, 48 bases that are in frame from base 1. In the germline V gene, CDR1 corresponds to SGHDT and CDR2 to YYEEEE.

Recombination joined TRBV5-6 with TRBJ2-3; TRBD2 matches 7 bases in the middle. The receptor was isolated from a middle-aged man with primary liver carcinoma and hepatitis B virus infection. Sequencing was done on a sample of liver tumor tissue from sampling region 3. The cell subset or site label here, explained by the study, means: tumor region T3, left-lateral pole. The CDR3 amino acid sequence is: CATSLRLGTITDTQYF. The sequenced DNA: TGTGCCACCAGCTTAAGGTTGGGGACTATCACAGATACGCAGTATTTT. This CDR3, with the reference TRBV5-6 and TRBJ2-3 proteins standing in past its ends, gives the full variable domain DAGVTQSPTHLIKTRGQQVTLRCSPKSGHDTVSWYQQALGQGPQFIFQYYEEEERQRGNFPDRFSGHQFPNYSSELNVNALLLGDSALYLCATSLRLGTITDTQYFGPGTRLTVL.